The 23 T cell receptor beta chains below come from one sample, sequenced in a study of regulatory T cells in long-lasting Graves disease. Specified time point: newly diagnosed GD, antithyroid drugs for less than 3 months. PBMC RNA was the source of the TCR library. Arm-PCR with iRepertoire HTBI primers amplified the CDR3 regions for these TCR beta libraries. Each CDR3 protein gets one entry after TCRdb re-called the multiplex PCR reads with MiXCR. The data hold some 250,000 distinct CDR3 sequences, with 15% to 20% observed a single time. Sequencing was performed on peripheral blood mononuclear cells (PBMCs), taken at new diagnosis, from a patient treated with antithyroid drugs. The receptors were gathered from a female donor with Graves disease.

The sample holds many counts of this clonotype. The junction differs from germline at one of its ends, possibly a read error. The V gene is TRBV6-2 or TRBV6-3, the J gene TRBJ2-3, with TRBD2 as a possible D gene (6 bases). The CDR3 runs 14 residues. Germline assignment: CDR1 MNHEY and CDR2 SVGEGT. The CDR3 loop reads CASSERVPTDTQYF. CDR3 DNA: TGCGCCAGCAGTGAGCGGGTACCCACAGATACGCAGTATTTT.

There are many counts of this clonotype. CDR3: CASSYNTAYNEQFF. The CDR3 DNA is TGTGCCAGCAGTTACAACACAGCTTACAATGAGCAGTTCTTC. The chain carries TRBV6-9 and TRBJ2-1; no definite D call. Germline loops: CDR1 MNHGY, CDR2 SVAAGI. The CDR3 extends over 14 amino acids. The germline V and J ends were trimmed by 3 bases and 4 bases, with 10 bases remaining between them.

This clonotype was counted at least ten times. The chain links TRBV7-2 to TRBJ1-5; 7 positions agree with TRBD1. After removal of 2 bases from V and 1 base from J, the junction contained 5 bases not matched to a gene. There are 16 residues in the CDR3. Germline CDR1 and CDR2: SGHTA and FQGNSA. The CDR3 reads CASSLLGTASNQPQHF. In DNA, the CDR3 is TGTGCCAGCAGCTTATTGGGGACAGCCAGCAATCAGCCCCAGCATTTT.

Ten or more counts support this clonotype. The gene calls are TRBV6-1 and TRBJ1-1; 7 bases map to TRBD1. The V gene's germline CDR1 is MNHNS and CDR2 SASEGT. This CDR3 region has 13 residues. The trim removed 8 bases at V and 6 bases at J, leaving 9 bases unmatched. DNA of the CDR3: TGTGCCAGCTATGGGACAGTGAGTGCTGAAGCTTTCTTT. Translating gives CASYGTVSAEAFF.

This clonotype was observed a few times. V is TRBV6-9 and J is TRBJ2-7; a weak D match, TRBD2 (6 bases). The length of the CDR3 is 17 residues. The germline V gene has CDR1 MNHGY and CDR2 SVAAGI. V lost 3 bases and J lost 5, with 23 bases in between. The CDR3 sequence: CASSYLSGGGSEDEQYF. CDR3 in DNA: TGTGCCAGCAGTTACCTCTCCGGGGGTGGGTCTGAGGACGAGCAGTACTTC.

This clonotype showed up many times. The rearrangement uses TRBV28 and TRBJ1-2; D ambiguous. The CDR3 is 13 residues long. The V end was cut by 6 bases, the J end by 3 bases, with 11 bases between. CDR1 MDHEN and CDR2 SYDVKM come from the germline V gene. CDR3 coding DNA: TGTGCCAGCAGCCCACCAGTTGACTATGGCTACACCTTC. Translating gives CASSPPVDYGYTF.

The rearrangement uses TRBV9 and TRBJ2-7; the match to TRBD2 covers 10 bases. Germline V gene data show CDR1 as SGDLS and CDR2 as YYNGEE. The V and J ends lost 0 bases and 0 bases, in that order; junction bases with no gene match: 6. This CDR3 comprises 17 residues. As DNA, the CDR3 is TGTGCCAGCAGCGTAGAGGGGACTAGCGACCCCTCCTACGAGCAGTACTTC. Its protein is CASSVEGTSDPSYEQYF.

This clonotype was seen at least ten times. This chain uses TRBV5-1 with TRBJ2-7; 10 bases map to TRBD2. Germline V gives CDR1 SGHRS, CDR2 YFSETQ. The CDR3 is 16 residues long. Germline trimming cut 0 bases from V and 3 bases from J; bases unmatched to any gene: 6. In DNA form, the CDR3 reads TGCGCCAGCAGCTTGGTACTAGCGGGATCAAGCTACGAGCAGTACTTC. This gives the protein CASSLVLAGSSYEQYF. Full variable domain (missing parts from reference TRBV5-1 and TRBJ2-7): KAGVTQTPRYLIKTRGQQVTLSCSPISGHRSVSWYQQTPGQGLQFLFEYFSETQRNKGNFPGRFSGRQFSNSRSEMNVSTLELGDSALYLCASSLVLAGSSYEQYFGPGTRLTVT.

To note about this clonotype: It differs at one base from a far larger clone, so likely a read error. The J gene is TRBJ2-1, the V gene TRBV7-9; TRBD2 agrees at 10 bases. In germline, CDR1 is SEHNR, CDR2 FQNEAQ (reference sequence). The CDR3 has 13 residues. DNA of the CDR3: TGTGCCACCGAGCGGGAGGGCCGCGGTGAGCAGGTCTTC. Protein product: CATEREGRGEQVF. Filled out from reference TRBV7-9 and TRBJ2-1, the complete variable domain reads DTGVSQNPRHKITKRGQNVTFRCDPISEHNRLYWYRQTLGQGPEFLTYFQNEAQLEKSRLLSDRFSAERPKGSFSTLEIQRTEQGDSAMYLCATEREGRGEQVFGPGTRLTVL.

J is TRBJ2-6 and V is TRBV27, with 11 nucleotides matching TRBD2. The CDR3 covers 19 residues. Losses at the gene ends were 5 bases for V and 1 base for J; bases not matched to a gene: 10. Germline CDR1 MNHEY, CDR2 SMNVEV (reference sequence). In DNA form, the CDR3 reads TGTGCCAGCAGTCCAATAGCGGGAGGGCCTCTTTCTGGGGCCAACGTCCTGACTTTC. Protein sequence: CASSPIAGGPLSGANVLTF.

This clonotype appeared many times. Here the CDR3 reads CASSQANSPLHF. The DNA for the CDR3 is TGTGCCAGCAGCCAAGCCAATTCACCCCTCCACTTT. The gene calls are TRBV3-1 and TRBJ1-6; no definite D call. Per germline, CDR1 LGHDT and CDR2 YNNKEL (reference sequence). Trimming took off 1 base at V and 7 bases at J, with 2 bases between the two ends. There are 12 residues in the CDR3.

The sample holds many counts of this clonotype. J is TRBJ2-7 and V is TRBV30; D perhaps matches TRBD2 (5 bases). The germline gives CDR1 GTSNPN, CDR2 SVGIG (reference sequence). CDR3 length: 18 amino acids. V was trimmed by 3 bases and J by 0 bases, leaving 24 bases between them. Written as DNA, the CDR3 is TGTGCCTGGAGACCAACCCCTCTTTCGCGGGCACGCTCCTACGAGCAGTACTTC. Its protein is CAWRPTPLSRARSYEQYF.

This clonotype was observed many times. V is TRBV7-2 and J is TRBJ2-1; no definite D call. Trimming removed 6 bases from V and 12 bases from J, with 12 bases in between. This CDR3 spans 11 amino acids. Germline values: CDR1 SGHTA, CDR2 FQGNSA. CDR3 in DNA: TGTGCCAGCAGTCTAGGGATACGGCAGTTCTTC. Translated: CASSLGIRQFF.

This clonotype has ten or more counts. V gene TRBV20-1 combines with J gene TRBJ2-5, with TRBD1 matching over 7 bases. Trimming removed 6 bases from V and 5 bases from J; junction bases left unmatched: 3. The germline V gene has CDR1 DFQATT and CDR2 SNEGSKA (reference sequence). This CDR3 comprises 11 residues. The CDR3 DNA reads as TGCAGTGCCGAGGACAGGGAGACCCAGTACTTC. Protein sequence: CSAEDRETQYF.

This clonotype has ten or more counts. This chain uses TRBV12-3 or TRBV12-4 with TRBJ2-5, with D perhaps assigned TRBD1 or TRBD2 (5 bases each). The CDR3 runs to 14 residues. Trimming pared 2 bases from V and 5 bases from J, leaving 12 bases between. The CDR3 nucleotides read TGTGCCAGCAGTTTACGGGACGCAAAGGAGACCCAGTACTTC. As protein: CASSLRDAKETQYF.

The sample holds many counts of this clonotype. The CDR3 region is CAITNHGLAGPTDTQYF. The CDR3 DNA sequence: TGTGCCATCACAAACCATGGACTAGCGGGACCCACAGATACGCAGTATTTT. The chain links TRBV10-3 to TRBJ2-3, with TRBD2 matching 12 bases. This CDR3 is built from 17 residues. The V gene end was trimmed by 7 bases and the J gene end by 2 bases; junction bases not matched to a gene: 10. Germline CDR1 ENHRY, CDR2 SYGVKD.

This clonotype was counted at least ten times. J is TRBJ1-4 and V is TRBV5-4, with D tentatively TRBD1 (5 bases). The CDR3 is made up of 16 amino acids. Germline V gives CDR1 SGHNT, CDR2 YYREEE (reference sequence). With 3 bases removed from V and 2 bases from J, the gap between germline ends came to 14 bases. CDR3 in DNA: TGTGCCAGCAGCTCGCAGGGATCTTCGACTAATGAAAAACTGTTTTTT. This encodes CASSSQGSSTNEKLFF.

This clonotype showed up many times. This rearrangement joins TRBV19 to TRBJ2-7; 7 bases are shared with TRBD1. Unmatched junction bases numbered 6, after V lost 5 bases and J lost 2 bases. The CDR3 covers 14 residues. Germline V CDR1 and CDR2: LNHDA, SQIVND (reference sequence). The CDR3 reads CASSLTGAAYEQYF. CDR3 bases: TGTGCCAGTAGTTTAACAGGGGCAGCCTACGAGCAGTACTTC. The full variable domain, with the rest looked up from reference TRBV19 and TRBJ2-7, is DGGITQSPKYLFRKEGQNVTLSCEQNLNHDAMYWYRQDPGQGLRLIYYSQIVNDFQKGDIAEGYSVSREKKESFPLTVTSAQKNPTAFYLCASSLTGAAYEQYFGPGTRLTVT.

This clonotype was picked up many times. The rearrangement links TRBV28 to TRBJ1-6, with 8 bases lining up with TRBD1. Germline V lookup: CDR1 MDHEN, CDR2 SYDVKM. The CDR3 has 14 amino acids. With V trimmed by 5 bases and J by 10 bases, 7 bases remained unmatched. CDR3 bases: TGTGCCAGCAGTGAGGACAGGGACAGGTCACCCCTCCACTTT. Encoded protein: CASSEDRDRSPLHF.

J is TRBJ1-1 and V is TRBV20-1, with D unresolved. Germline V gives CDR1 DFQATT, CDR2 SNEGSKA (reference sequence). The CDR3 length is 13 residues. Trimming took off 3 bases at V and 4 bases at J, with 12 bases between the two ends. The CDR3 DNA sequence: TGCAGTGCTAGGTCCCCCTGGGGCACTGAAGCTTTCTTT. Translation: CSARSPWGTEAFF.

This clonotype was counted ten times or more. The chain uses TRBV19 and TRBJ2-7, with 14 bases fitting TRBD2. There are 16 residues in the CDR3. Germline loops: CDR1 LNHDA, CDR2 SQIVND (reference sequence). J was trimmed by 2 bases and V by 5 bases; bases with no gene match: 5. In DNA, the CDR3 is TGTGCCAGTAGTGGTGGGACTAGCGGGAGCGCCTACGAGCAGTACTTC. Translated: CASSGGTSGSAYEQYF.

A word on this clonotype: A much larger clone sits a single nucleotide away, making a read error possible. The chain employs TRBV6-9 and TRBJ1-6; D may be TRBD1 (5 bases). Germline assignment: CDR1 MNHGY and CDR2 SVAAGI. This CDR3 region has 15 residues. The CDR3 here is CASSYRSGSDSPPHF. CDR3 nucleotides: TGTGCCAGCAGTTACAGGTCAGGGAGTGATTCACCCCCCCACTTT.

This clonotype was found many times. This chain connects TRBV20-1 to TRBJ2-5, with 9 nucleotides matching TRBD2. CDR3 length: 16 residues. Germline V gene lookup returns CDR1 DFQATT and CDR2 SNEGSKA (reference sequence). J gave up 2 bases and V 0 bases, and 7 bases lay outside the gene matches. Written as DNA, the CDR3 is TGCAGTGCTAGAGATGATTTGGCGGGGGGGCAAGAGACCCAGTACTTC. Translating gives CSARDDLAGGQETQYF.